The T cell receptor (beta chain) described here comes from a study of T cell responses to AZD1222 COVID-19 vaccine. Repertoires were generated with immunoSEQ multiplex PCR, while TCRdb's copy carries only in-frame clones and drops some. The data contain some 130,000 clones, 84% of them seen just once; the ten biggest clones take up approximately 4%. The source of this sequence is an adult in good health. Specimen: peripheral blood, collected on day 0 of AZD1222 vaccination.

The CDR3 sequence is CASSRGDTGLHTGELFF. CDR3 nucleotide sequence: TGTGCCAGCAGTCGGGGGGATACAGGGTTGCACACCGGGGAGCTGTTTTTT. This chain joins TRBV28 and TRBJ2-2; weak D call: TRBD2 (7 bases). Deletions cut 5 bases from V and 3 bases from J, with 19 bases between. In germline, CDR1 is MDHEN, CDR2 SYDVKM. This CDR3 is 17 amino acids long.